Only a few counts were recorded for the clone carrying this TCR beta chain. Its antigen remains unknown. The sample belongs to a study of identical twins. The study, taken as a whole, reports: Fewer insertions were carried by abundant cord blood beta clonotypes, but none was seen in memory repertoires. Models underestimated how often monozygotic twins shared out-of-frame TCR alpha.

The CDR3 contains 16 residues. Germline V gene lookup returns CDR1 SGHRS and CDR2 YFSETQ. TCRdb processed the 5' RACE reads anew with MiXCR; each CDR3 protein has one entry. There are some 1,700,000 distinct CDR3 sequences in the sample; about 31% occur only once, and under 0.35% lies in the top ten. This TCR was recovered from a newborn girl in good health. The genes are TRBV5-1 and TRBJ2-4, with unresolved D. The DNA matches TRBJ2-7 better at its end, which makes the J call doubtful. The sample was cord blood. CDR3 bases: TGCGCCAGCAGCTTGGTATCGTCGCGTGGAGTATCCGAGCAGTACTTC. Residues: CASSLVSSRGVSEQYF.